The sequence of this TCR beta chain was determined in a study of OX40 agonist ivuxolimab in advanced cancers. Overall study context: Participants could have had prior anti-PD-1, anti-PD-L1 or anti-CTLA-4 therapy, and more than 35% had some.

The CDR3 consists of 16 residues. Germline V lookup: CDR1 SGHTA, CDR2 FQGNSA. Concerning this clone itself: Its antigen is as yet unknown. One end of the junction fails to match germline, which may point to a read error. The same CDR3 can be traced to other DNA sequences in this sample.

Sequenced by immunoSEQ multiplex PCR; TCRdb stores in-frame clones only, minus some. In the table there are about 80,000 clones, approximately 83% of which are singletons. Broader study findings: Among T cells, CD8+ cells averaged more expanded clones than CD4+ cells.

The sequence derives from an adult with an advanced solid tumor such as melanoma, head and neck, liver or kidney cancer. The V call is TRBV7-2, the J call TRBJ1-4; 7 positions match TRBD1. Sample: CD4+ or CD8+ T cells sorted from blood, taken in a trial of the OX40 agonist ivuxolimab. In DNA form, the CDR3 reads TGTGCCAGCAGCCTAGCCAGGACAGGTGGGAGGGAAAAACTGTTTTTT. It translates to CASSLARTGGREKLFF. Full variable domain (remainder filled in from reference TRBV7-2 and TRBJ1-4): GAGVSQSPSNKVTEKGKDVELRCDPISGHTALYWYRQSLGQGLEFLIYFQGNSAPDKSGLPSDRFSAERTGGSVSTLTIQRTQQEDSAVYLCASSLARTGGREKLFFGSGTQLSVL.